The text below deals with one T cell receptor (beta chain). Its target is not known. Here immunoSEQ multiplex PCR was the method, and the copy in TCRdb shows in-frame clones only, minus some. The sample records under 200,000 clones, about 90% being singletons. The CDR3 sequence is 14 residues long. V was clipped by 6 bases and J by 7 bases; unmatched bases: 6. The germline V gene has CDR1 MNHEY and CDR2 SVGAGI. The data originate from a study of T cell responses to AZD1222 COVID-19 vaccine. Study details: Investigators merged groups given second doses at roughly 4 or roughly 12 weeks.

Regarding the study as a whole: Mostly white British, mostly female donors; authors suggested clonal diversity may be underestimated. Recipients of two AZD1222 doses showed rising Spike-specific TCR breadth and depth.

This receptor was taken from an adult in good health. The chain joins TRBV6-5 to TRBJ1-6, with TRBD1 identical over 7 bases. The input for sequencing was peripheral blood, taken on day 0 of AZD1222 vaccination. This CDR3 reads CASRLQGTNSPLHF. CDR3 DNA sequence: TGTGCCAGCAGATTACAGGGGACGAATTCACCCCTCCACTTT.